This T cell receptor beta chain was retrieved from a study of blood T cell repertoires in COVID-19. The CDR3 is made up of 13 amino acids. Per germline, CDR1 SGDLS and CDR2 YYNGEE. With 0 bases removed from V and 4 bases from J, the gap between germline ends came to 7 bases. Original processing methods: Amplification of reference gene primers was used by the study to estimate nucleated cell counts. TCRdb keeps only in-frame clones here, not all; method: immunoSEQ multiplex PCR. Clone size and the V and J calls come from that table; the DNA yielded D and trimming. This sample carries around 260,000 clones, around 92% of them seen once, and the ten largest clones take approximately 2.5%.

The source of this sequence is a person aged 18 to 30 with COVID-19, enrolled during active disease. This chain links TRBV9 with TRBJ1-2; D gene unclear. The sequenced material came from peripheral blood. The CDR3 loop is CASSVDGSYGYTF. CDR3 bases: TGTGCCAGCAGCGTAGATGGCAGCTATGGCTACACCTTC.